This T cell receptor beta chain was obtained from a study of blood T cell repertoires in COVID-19. As for the study in general: Acute and convalescent COVID-19 specimens originated in the United States, Italy and Spain. T cells, B-cell-depleted T cells, or PBMCs supplied cDNA or gDNA.

Germline V CDR1 and CDR2: MGHDK, SYGVNS. The CDR3 has 17 amino acids. Trimming cost V 3 bases and J 3 bases; bases outside gene matches: 11. In the original workflow: Reference gene primer amplification yielded estimated nucleated cell counts. TCRdb's table, derived via immunoSEQ multiplex PCR, lists solely in-frame clones and lacks some. The DNA gave D and trimming, while V, J and clone size come from that table. Of almost 55,000 clones listed, 86% are singletons. This TCR derives from a human donor in a cohort sampled during active COVID-19. The sample taken for sequencing was peripheral blood. The rearrangement uses TRBV25-1 and TRBJ1-5; 7 bases fit TRBD1. This chain's CDR3 is CASSDSGTASFNQPQHF. DNA of the CDR3: TGTGCCAGCAGTGACTCGGGGACAGCCTCTTTCAATCAGCCCCAGCATTTT.